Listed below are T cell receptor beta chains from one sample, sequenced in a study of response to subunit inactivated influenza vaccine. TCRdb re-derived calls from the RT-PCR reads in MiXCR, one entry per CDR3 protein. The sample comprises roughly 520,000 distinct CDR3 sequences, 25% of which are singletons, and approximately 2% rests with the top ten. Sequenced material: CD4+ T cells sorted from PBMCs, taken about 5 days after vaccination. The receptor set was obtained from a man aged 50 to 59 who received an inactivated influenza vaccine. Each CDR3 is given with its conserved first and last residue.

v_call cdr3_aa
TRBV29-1 CSVGISGRGETQYF
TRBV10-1 CATNKIQARNEQFF
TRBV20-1 CSATPADRGPNKYF
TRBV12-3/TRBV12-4 CASSDNRGTYEQYF
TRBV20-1 CSARVLGGPYEQYF
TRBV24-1 CATSDFVVDQETQYF
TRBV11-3 CASSLDRAGDCNQPQHF
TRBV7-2 CASSPSGNTGELFF
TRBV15 CATSVFRGRPGELFF
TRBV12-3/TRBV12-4 CASSLANPWGSSYNEQFF
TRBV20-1 CSASRAIETQYF
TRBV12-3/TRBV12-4 CASSSGQGRATGELFF
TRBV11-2 CASRHHRESIDEQFF
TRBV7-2 CASSLGVRDEKLFF
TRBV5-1 CASSLWGGGRTDTQYF
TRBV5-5 CASSRSTGTDSPLHF
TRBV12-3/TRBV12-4 CASRASGGAPEQYF
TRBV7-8 CASSWGQGASEQFF
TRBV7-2 CASTRNRAPGELFF
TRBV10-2 CASKIGPPSSYNEQFF
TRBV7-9 CASSLVGMEQQFF
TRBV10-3 CAIGDGRDNEQFF
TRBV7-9 CASSNTGLYIQYF
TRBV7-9 CASSPRDIRTDTQYF
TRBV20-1 CSARDPGTGSEGTQYF
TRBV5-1 CASSLGTSSSYEQYF
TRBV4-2 CASSLSSGRVGETQYF
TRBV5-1 CASRTETHSGANVLTF
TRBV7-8 CASIPFRIAGGYNEQFF
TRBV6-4 CASSVEEGMNTEAFF
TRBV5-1 CASSTSQENTGELFF
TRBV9 CASSVAGPVTYEQYF
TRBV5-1 CASSITLSGGSSYNEQFF
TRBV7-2 CASSLRARGTQPQHF
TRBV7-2 CASSLGQFNSPLHF
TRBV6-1 CASRRLATFVGTDTQYF
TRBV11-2 CASSLEPGVTEAFF
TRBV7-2 CASSSWTKTEQYF
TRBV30 CAWRTGGGTDTQYF
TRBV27 CASSKLQVTEAFF
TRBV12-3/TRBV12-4 CASSSLRALTRDRDGANVLTF
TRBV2 CASSLWGNKNIQYF
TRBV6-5 CASSNVGGNQPQHF
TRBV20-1 CSASTASGITADTQYF